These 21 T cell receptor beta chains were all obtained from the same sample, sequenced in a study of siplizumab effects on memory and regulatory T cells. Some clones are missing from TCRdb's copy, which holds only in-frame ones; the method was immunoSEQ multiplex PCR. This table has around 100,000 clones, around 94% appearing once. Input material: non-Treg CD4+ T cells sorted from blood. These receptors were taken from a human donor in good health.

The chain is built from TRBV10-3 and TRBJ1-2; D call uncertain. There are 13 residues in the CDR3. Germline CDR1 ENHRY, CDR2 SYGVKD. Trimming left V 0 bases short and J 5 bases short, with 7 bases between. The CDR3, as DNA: TGTGCCATCAGTGAGTCGACCTTATATGGCTACACCTTC. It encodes CAISESTLYGYTF.

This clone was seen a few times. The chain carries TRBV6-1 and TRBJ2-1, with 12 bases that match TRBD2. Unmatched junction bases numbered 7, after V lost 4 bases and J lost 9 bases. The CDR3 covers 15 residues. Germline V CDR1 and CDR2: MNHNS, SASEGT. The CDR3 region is CASSVGLAGLVEQFF. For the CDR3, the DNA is TGTGCCAGCAGTGTCGGACTAGCGGGATTAGTTGAGCAGTTCTTC.

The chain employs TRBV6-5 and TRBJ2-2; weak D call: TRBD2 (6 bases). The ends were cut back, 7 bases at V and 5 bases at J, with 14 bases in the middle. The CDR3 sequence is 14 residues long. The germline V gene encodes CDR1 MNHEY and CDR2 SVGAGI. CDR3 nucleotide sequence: TGTGCCAGCACCAAACCTGGGGGGACCGGGGAGCTGTTTTTT. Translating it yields CASTKPGGTGELFF.

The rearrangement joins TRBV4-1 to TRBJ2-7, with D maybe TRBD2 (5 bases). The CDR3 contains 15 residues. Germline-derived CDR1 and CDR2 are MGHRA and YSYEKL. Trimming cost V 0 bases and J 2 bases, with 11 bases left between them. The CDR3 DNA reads TGCGCCAGCAGCCAAGATCCCGGGATCGCCTACGAGCAGTACTTC. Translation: CASSQDPGIAYEQYF.

The CDR3 loop is CASSLHREAAYEQYF. CDR3 bases: TGTGCCAGCAGCTTACACAGGGAGGCGGCTTACGAGCAGTACTTC. The rearrangement joins TRBV11-3 to TRBJ2-7, with D perhaps given as TRBD1 or TRBD2 (6 bases each). The germline CDR1 and CDR2 sequences are SGHNT and YENEEA. The V end was cut by 2 bases, the J end by 4 bases, with 15 bases between. The CDR3 runs to 15 residues. Full variable domain (rest looked up from reference TRBV11-3 and TRBJ2-7): EAGVVQSPRYKIIEKKQPVAFWCNPISGHNTLYWYLQNLGQGPELLIRYENEEAVDDSQLPKDRFSAERLKGVDSTLKIQPAELGDSAVYLCASSLHREAAYEQYFGPGTRLTVT.

CDR3 nucleotide sequence: TGTGCCAGCAGCTTAGCCGGGCGGGGGGGCCGAAGCACAGATACGCAGTATTTT. Amino acids: CASSLAGRGGRSTDTQYF. This chain joins TRBV11-2 and TRBJ2-3; TRBD2 matches at 9 bases. The germline CDR1 and CDR2 sequences are SGHAT and FQNNGV. The CDR3 has 18 amino acids. V was pared by 1 base and J by 0 bases, with 8 bases of the junction left unmatched.

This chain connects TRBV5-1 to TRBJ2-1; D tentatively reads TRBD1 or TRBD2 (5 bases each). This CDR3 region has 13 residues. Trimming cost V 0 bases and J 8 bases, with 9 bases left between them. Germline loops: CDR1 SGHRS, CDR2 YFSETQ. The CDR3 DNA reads TGCGCCAGCAGCTTGGGGGGGATTTATGAGCAGTTCTTC. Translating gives CASSLGGIYEQFF. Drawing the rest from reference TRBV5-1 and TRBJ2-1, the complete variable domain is KAGVTQTPRYLIKTRGQQVTLSCSPISGHRSVSWYQQTPGQGLQFLFEYFSETQRNKGNFPGRFSGRQFSNSRSEMNVSTLELGDSALYLCASSLGGIYEQFFGPGTRLTVL.

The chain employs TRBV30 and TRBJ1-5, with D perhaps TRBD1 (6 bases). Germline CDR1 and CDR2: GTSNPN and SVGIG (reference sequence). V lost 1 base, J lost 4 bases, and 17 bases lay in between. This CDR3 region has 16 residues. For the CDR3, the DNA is TGTGCCTGGAGTGGGGGAGGGGGGGCGCGAAATCAGCCCCAGCATTTT. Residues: CAWSGGGGARNQPQHF.

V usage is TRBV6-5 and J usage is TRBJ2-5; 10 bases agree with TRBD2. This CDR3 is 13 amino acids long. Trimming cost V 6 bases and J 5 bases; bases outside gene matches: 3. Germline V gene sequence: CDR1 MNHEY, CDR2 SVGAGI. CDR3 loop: CASRKAGGETQYF. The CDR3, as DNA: TGTGCCAGCAGAAAAGCGGGAGGGGAGACCCAGTACTTC.

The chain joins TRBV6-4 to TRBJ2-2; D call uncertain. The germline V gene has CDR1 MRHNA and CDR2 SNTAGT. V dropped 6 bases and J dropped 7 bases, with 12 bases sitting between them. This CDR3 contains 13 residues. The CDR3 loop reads CASSVEVFGELFF. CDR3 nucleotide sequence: TGTGCCAGCAGCGTCGAGGTTTTCGGGGAGCTGTTTTTT.

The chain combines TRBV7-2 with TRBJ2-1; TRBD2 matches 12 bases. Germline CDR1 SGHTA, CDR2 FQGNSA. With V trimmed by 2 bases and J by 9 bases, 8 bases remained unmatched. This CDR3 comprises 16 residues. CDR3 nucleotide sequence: TGTGCCAGCAGCTTATCAACTAGCGGGAGGACTGGTGAGCAGTTCTTC. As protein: CASSLSTSGRTGEQFF. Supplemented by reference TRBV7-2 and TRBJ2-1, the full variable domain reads GAGVSQSPSNKVTEKGKDVELRCDPISGHTALYWYRQSLGQGLEFLIYFQGNSAPDKSGLPSDRFSAERTGGSVSTLTIQRTQQEDSAVYLCASSLSTSGRTGEQFFGPGTRLTVL.

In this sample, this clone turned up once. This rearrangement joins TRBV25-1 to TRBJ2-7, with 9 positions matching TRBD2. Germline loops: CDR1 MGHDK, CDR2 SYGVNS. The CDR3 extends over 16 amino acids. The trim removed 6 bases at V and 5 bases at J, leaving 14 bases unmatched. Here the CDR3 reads CASRPGRTGGGDEQYF. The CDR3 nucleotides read TGTGCCAGCAGACCGGGCAGGACTGGCGGGGGGGACGAGCAGTACTTC.

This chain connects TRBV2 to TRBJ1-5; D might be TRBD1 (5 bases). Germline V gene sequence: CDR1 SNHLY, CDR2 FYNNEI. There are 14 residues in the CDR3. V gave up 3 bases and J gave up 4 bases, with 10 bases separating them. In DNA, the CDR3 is TGTGCCAGCAGTGAGGGGCCGGCGAATCAGCCCCAGCATTTT. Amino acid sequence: CASSEGPANQPQHF.

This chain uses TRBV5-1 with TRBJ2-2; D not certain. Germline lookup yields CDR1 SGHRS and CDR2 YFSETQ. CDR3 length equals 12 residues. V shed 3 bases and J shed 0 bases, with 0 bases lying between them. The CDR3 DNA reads TGCGCCAGCAGCTCGAACACCGGGGAGCTGTTTTTT. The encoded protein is CASSSNTGELFF.

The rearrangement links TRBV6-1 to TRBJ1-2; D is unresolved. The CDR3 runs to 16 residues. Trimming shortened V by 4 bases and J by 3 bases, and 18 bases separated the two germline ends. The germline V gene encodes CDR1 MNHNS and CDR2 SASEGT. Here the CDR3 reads CASSGDPRRLYYGYTF. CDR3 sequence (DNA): TGTGCCAGCAGTGGCGACCCTCGGAGGTTGTACTATGGCTACACCTTC.

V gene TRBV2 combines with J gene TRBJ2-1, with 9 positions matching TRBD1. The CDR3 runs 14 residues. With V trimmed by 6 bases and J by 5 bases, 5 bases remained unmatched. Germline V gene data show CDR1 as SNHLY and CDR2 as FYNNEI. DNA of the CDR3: TGTGCCAGCAGCCCGGGACAGGGCAACAATGAGCAGTTCTTC. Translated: CASSPGQGNNEQFF.

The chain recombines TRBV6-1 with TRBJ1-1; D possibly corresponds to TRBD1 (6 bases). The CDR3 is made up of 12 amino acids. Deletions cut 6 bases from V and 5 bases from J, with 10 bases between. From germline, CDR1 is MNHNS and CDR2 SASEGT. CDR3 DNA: TGTGCCAGCAGCCTCACAGGGACTGAAGCTTTCTTT. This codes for CASSLTGTEAFF.

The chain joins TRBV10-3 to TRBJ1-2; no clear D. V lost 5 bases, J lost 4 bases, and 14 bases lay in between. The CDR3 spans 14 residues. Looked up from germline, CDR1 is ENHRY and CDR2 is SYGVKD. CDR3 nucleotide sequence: TGTGCCATCAGTCCCTTCTCAGCCGGCTATGGCTACACCTTC. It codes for CAISPFSAGYGYTF.

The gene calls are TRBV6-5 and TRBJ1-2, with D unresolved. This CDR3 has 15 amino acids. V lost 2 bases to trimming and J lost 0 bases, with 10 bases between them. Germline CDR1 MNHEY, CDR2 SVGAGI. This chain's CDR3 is CASSYALDANYGYTF. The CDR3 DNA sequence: TGTGCCAGCAGTTACGCGTTGGACGCTAACTATGGCTACACCTTC.

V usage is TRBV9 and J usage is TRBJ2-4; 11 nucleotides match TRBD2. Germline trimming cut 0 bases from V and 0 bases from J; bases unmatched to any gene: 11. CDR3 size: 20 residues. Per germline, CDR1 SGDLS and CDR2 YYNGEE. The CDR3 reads CASSVGLGLAGGIAKNIQYF. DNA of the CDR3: TGTGCCAGCAGCGTAGGTTTGGGGCTAGCGGGAGGAATAGCCAAAAACATTCAGTACTTC.

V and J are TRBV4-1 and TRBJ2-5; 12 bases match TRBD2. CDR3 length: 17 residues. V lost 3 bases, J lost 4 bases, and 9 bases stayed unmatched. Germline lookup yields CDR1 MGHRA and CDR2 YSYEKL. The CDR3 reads CASSHSSGGAERETQYF. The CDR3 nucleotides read TGCGCCAGCAGCCATTCTAGCGGGGGGGCCGAGAGAGAGACCCAGTACTTC.